The rows below give T cell receptor beta chains drawn from one sample of a study of TIL therapy for anti-PD-1-resistant metastatic lung cancer. The repertoire was sequenced with immunoSEQ multiplex PCR; TCRdb's copy has only in-frame clones and lacks some. The sample carries some 43,000 clones, 79% recorded once. The material sequenced was blood, taken at baseline. Source of these receptors: a man in his 70s with non-small cell lung cancer. CDR3s leave out the opening cysteine and the closing phenylalanine or tryptophan. Expanded clones get a size class; other rows say once, few or many, or leave the size out.

few	TRBV28	TRBJ1-5	ASSPGQGTFSGNQPQH
-	TRBV5-1	TRBJ2-3	ASSLTTSGSADTQY
-	TRBV7-6	TRBJ1-2	ASSLPGANYGYT
few	TRBV5-4	TRBJ2-5	ASSLGGQGKTQY
-	TRBV4-3	TRBJ2-1	ASRASGSNEQF
once	TRBV19	TRBJ2-5	ASRRQLQETQY
few	TRBV10-1	TRBJ2-3	ASSAVQGMSDTQY
-	TRBV11-2	TRBJ2-7	ASSLQTGLEYEQY
-	TRBV7-2	TRBJ2-1	ASSGLGLPGTEEQF
-	TRBV7-2	TRBJ1-5	ASSGSGNQPQH
once	TRBV7-2	TRBJ2-2	ASSTGQFLSGELF
once	TRBV30	TRBJ2-5	AWSRGDRGETQY
-	TRBV7-6	TRBJ2-2	ASSLDGAGVAGELF
-	TRBV14	TRBJ1-5	ASSQGAGNQPQH
-	TRBV15	-	ATSLRSTGAYEQY
-	TRBV4-1	TRBJ2-3	ASSQVGTDTQY
-	TRBV6-5	TRBJ2-7	ASSSTRLAGEQY
-	TRBV27	TRBJ2-2	ASSFRGLVTGELF
-	TRBV27	TRBJ2-5	ASSRGSGSSIETQY
-	TRBV12-5	TRBJ2-7	ASGLPGEWRD
-	TRBV7-2	TRBJ1-2	ASSPRRGDYGYT
-	TRBV19	TRBJ1-4	ASSIARGHSGTNEKLF
-	TRBV10-1	TRBJ2-2	ASSEGPNTGELF
-	TRBV5-1	TRBJ2-3	ASSSGHSTDTQY
-	TRBV1	TRBJ2-3	TSSQVLAGLADTQY
-	TRBV4-3	TRBJ2-1	ASSQERQSSYNEQF
-	TRBV4-3	TRBJ1-1	ASSLSENTEAF
-	TRBV19	TRBJ2-7	ASSTPGGTSGYEQY
-	TRBV19	TRBJ1-2	ASRNQGAYGYT
-	TRBV9	TRBJ2-5	ASSVLQGVAETQY
-	TRBV18	TRBJ2-5	ASSPLGTSGEETQY